The 29 T cell receptor beta chains below come from one sample, sequenced in a study of CD8+ T cells in alopecia areata. Sorting of pooled cutaneous lymph node cells used CD4, CD8alpha, NKG2D, NKG2ACE and other markers. RNA, once extracted, was reverse transcribed into cDNA for use as the sequencing template. Generated by immunoSEQ multiplex PCR, the TCRdb table keeps only in-frame clones and is missing some. The sample holds approximately 280,000 clones, and no clone turns up only once. The sequencing input was CD4+ T cells sorted from a lymph node. These receptors were taken from a C3H/HeJ mouse with alopecia areata. The strain's MHC: H2-k.

About this clone: The gene names given are mouse names. The sequence runs out 4 residues before the end of the CDR3; the remainder is reconstructed from the germline J gene. The V and J genes are TRBV1 and TRBJ2-1, with 9 bases fitting TRBD1. V lost 1 base, J lost 2 bases, and 3 bases stayed unmatched. This CDR3 has 16 amino acids. Germline CDR1 NSQYPW, CDR2 LRSPGD (reference sequence). This chain's CDR3 is CTCSAGRTGDYAEQFF. The sequenced part of the CDR3 DNA is TGCACCTGCAGTGCAGGTCGGACAGGGGACTATGCT.

For this clone: Any gene name here is a mouse gene name. The DNA ends 4 residues before the CDR3 does, and the rest of the CDR3 is filled in from the germline J gene. The same CDR3 can be traced to other DNA sequences in this sample. The chain combines TRBV13-1 with TRBJ2-3, with TRBD2 matching over 9 bases. V lost 1 base and J lost 0; bases outside the gene matches: 3. The CDR3 has 16 amino acids. Germline assignment: CDR1 NSHNY and CDR2 SYGAGN. CDR3 in amino acids: CASSDLGGASAETLYF. The sequenced part of the CDR3 DNA is TGTGCCAGCAGTGATCTGGGGGGGGCTAGTGCAGAA.

As for this clone: A single base is all that separates this from a far larger clone, so a read error is likely. Germline and genes here are mouse. Read data end 4 residues before the CDR3 end; the end is taken from the germline J gene. Different DNA sequences within this sample yield the same CDR3. The chain couples TRBV19 to TRBJ1-2, with 8 bases matching TRBD1. CDR3 length: 13 residues. J gave up 1 base and V 4 bases, and 0 bases lay outside the gene matches. Germline loops: CDR1 FNHDT, CDR2 SITEND (reference sequence). The sequenced CDR3 bases are TGTGCCAGCAGTGACAGGGGAAACTCC. Translating it yields CASSDRGNS. The complete CDR3 reads CASSDRGNSDYTF.

This clone appeared a few times. All gene names here are mouse names. The read falls 3 residues short of the CDR3 end, and the missing part is taken from the germline J gene. V usage is TRBV19 and J usage is TRBJ1-6, with TRBD1 matching over 9 bases. TRBJ1-6 is identified as an open reading frame with a role that is uncertain. The CDR3 covers 16 residues. CDR1 and CDR2 (germline): FNHDT, SITEND (reference sequence). The V gene end was trimmed by 2 bases and the J gene end by 2 bases; junction bases not matched to a gene: 2. CDR3 loop: CASSIDRGTYNSPLYF. CDR3 DNA, as far as it was read: TGTGCCAGCAGTATTGACAGGGGGACCTATAATTCGCCC.

This clone showed up just a few times. Genes and germline come from the mouse. The CDR3 end falls 4 residues outside the read, so it is completed with the germline J gene. The same CDR3 can be traced to other DNA sequences in this sample. J is TRBJ1-1 and V is TRBV5; D is possibly TRBD1 (5 bases). Trimming shortened V by 0 bases and J by 0 bases, and 8 bases separated the two germline ends. The CDR3 is 15 residues long. From germline, CDR1 is LGHNA and CDR2 YNLKQL (reference sequence). CDR3 amino acids: CASSQDGQTNTEVFF. The sequenced part of the CDR3 DNA is TGTGCCAGCAGCCAAGACGGACAAACAAACACA.

This clone was detected only a few times. Mouse gene names apply. The sequenced part of the CDR3 DNA is TGTGCCAGCAGATCCCGACAGATTAACCAAGAC. Protein: CASRSRQINQD. The complete CDR3 protein is CASRSRQINQDTQYF. The chain has TRBV19 and TRBJ2-5; tentative D call: TRBD1 (5 bases). Read coverage stops 4 residues before the CDR3 terminus; the germline J gene supplies the remainder. Trimming cost V 5 bases and J 0 bases, with 13 bases left between them. The CDR3 runs 15 residues. Germline V gene sequence: CDR1 FNHDT, CDR2 SITEND (reference sequence).

Points on this clone: Mouse names are used for the genes. The read halts 4 residues ahead of the CDR3 end, with the missing end drawn from the germline J gene. This chain uses TRBV14 with TRBJ2-1, with D unclear. The V and J ends lost 3 bases and 1 base respectively, with 5 bases between them. The length of the CDR3 is 13 residues. Looked up from germline, CDR1 is SGHDT and CDR2 is FRDEAV. The sequenced part of the CDR3 DNA is TGTGCCAGCAGTTATCAAAACTATGCT. Translated, it gives CASSYQNYA. In full, the CDR3 reads CASSYQNYAEQFF.

Comment on this clone: Genes and germline are mouse. The read terminates 3 residues ahead of where the CDR3 ends, so the germline J gene completes it. The chain is built from TRBV31 and TRBJ1-6; 9 nucleotides align to TRBD1. TRBJ1-6 is noted as an ORF with a role that remains uncertain. The germline V gene encodes CDR1 GKSSPN and CDR2 SITVG. After removal of 1 base from V and 8 bases from J, the junction contained 6 bases not matched to a gene. The CDR3 has 15 amino acids. CDR3 sequence reads: CAWSPRDRVDSPLYF. CDR3 DNA (partial): TGTGCCTGGAGTCCACGGGACAGGGTGGATTCGCCC.

To note about this clone: The gene names here belong to mouse. The CDR3 goes on 4 residues after the read ends, and that part is filled in from the germline J gene. The sample has other DNA sequences that encode this CDR3 too. This chain connects TRBV13-2 to TRBJ2-7; D is perhaps TRBD1 (6 bases). The ends were cut back, 1 base at V and 0 bases at J, with 11 bases in the middle. CDR1 is NNHNN, CDR2 SYGAGS, per germline (reference sequence). The CDR3 spans 15 residues. The CDR3 bases that were read are TGTGCCAGCGGTGATCCGGGACAAAGCTCCTAT. Encoded protein: CASGDPGQSSY. The whole CDR3 sequence is CASGDPGQSSYEQYF.

This clone was seen a handful of times. Genes here carry mouse names. Other nucleotide sequences in the sample specify the same CDR3. The CDR3 loop reads CASSQVGGSYEQYF. Incomplete CDR3 DNA: TGTGCCAGCAGCCAAGTTGGGGGCTCCTAT. The genes are TRBV5 and TRBJ2-7; D might be TRBD2 (6 bases). The read falls 4 residues short of the CDR3 end, and the missing part is taken from the germline J gene. The V end was cut by 1 base, the J end by 0 bases, with 7 bases between. The CDR3 covers 14 residues. Germline CDR1 reads LGHNA; CDR2 reads YNLKQL (reference sequence).

Comments on this clone: Gene names refer to mouse genes. The CDR3 reads CASSEGGGAEQFF. CDR3 DNA (partial): TGTGCCAGCAGTGAAGGGGGGGGTGCT. V is TRBV13-1 and J is TRBJ2-1; tentative D call: TRBD2 (7 bases). The CDR3 end is not reached by the read, which stops 4 residues before it; the germline J gene fills it in. CDR3 length equals 13 residues. V dropped 2 bases and J dropped 6 bases, with 9 bases sitting between them. The germline gives CDR1 NSHNY, CDR2 SYGAGN.

A remark on this clone: Here the gene names and germline are mouse. The sequenced fragment ends 4 residues before the CDR3 boundary, so the rest is inferred from the germline J gene. The V and J genes are TRBV19 and TRBJ2-2, with 13 bases matching TRBD2. The ends lost 5 bases at V and 2 bases at J; junction bases unmatched: 6. From germline, CDR1 is FNHDT and CDR2 SITEND (reference sequence). The length of the CDR3 is 17 residues. Partial CDR3 DNA: TGTGCCAGCAGCCGGACTGGGGGGGCGCGGAACACCGGG. It specifies CASSRTGGARNTG. The CDR3 in its entirety is CASSRTGGARNTGQLYF.

Comments on this clone: The genes are named according to mouse. The read comes to an end 4 residues before the CDR3 does, leaving the germline J gene to fill in the end. The sample contains more than one DNA sequence encoding this CDR3. The chain links TRBV13-3 to TRBJ2-3; 13 bases are a match to TRBD2. The CDR3 totals 14 residues. Looked up from germline, CDR1 is NNHDY and CDR2 is SYVADS. The V gene end was trimmed by 5 bases and the J gene end by 3 bases; junction bases not matched to a gene: 0. CDR3 sequence reads: CASRDWGGAETLYF. The CDR3 bases that were read are TGTGCCAGCAGGGACTGGGGGGGCGCAGAA.

This clone turned up a few times. Mouse germline and gene names are used. The observed sequence ends 4 residues before the CDR3 terminus, with the missing tail filled in from the germline J gene. The V and J genes are TRBV19 and TRBJ2-3; 7 nucleotides align to TRBD1. This CDR3 spans 14 amino acids. V was pared by 4 bases and J by 2 bases, with 4 bases of the junction left unmatched. Germline CDR1 FNHDT, CDR2 SITEND (reference sequence). This chain's CDR3 is CASSLQGYAETLYF. CDR3 bases read: TGTGCCAGCAGTCTACAGGGGTATGCAGAA.

In regard to this clone: Mouse gene names apply. The missing CDR3 end, 4 residues past where the read stops, is filled in from the germline J gene. Other DNA sequences within the sample encode an identical CDR3. The chain recombines TRBV13-1 with TRBJ2-7, with 8 positions matching TRBD2. The CDR3 consists of 13 residues. Germline CDR1 is NSHNY and CDR2 is SYGAGN. Partial CDR3 DNA: TGTGCCAGCAGTGATGCTGGGGGGTAT. As protein: CASSDAGGY. The complete CDR3 reads CASSDAGGYEQYF.

Comments on this clone: The genes are named according to mouse. The CDR3 here is CASGDVGGRGGSDYTF. Partial CDR3 DNA: TGTGCCAGCGGTGATGTGGGGGGCAGGGGAGGCTCC. The chain links TRBV13-2 to TRBJ1-2, with D possibly matching TRBD1 (6 bases). Read sequence stops 4 residues before the CDR3 end, and the germline J gene provides the missing end. Trimming pared 0 bases from V and 4 bases from J, leaving 16 bases between. Looked up from germline, CDR1 is NNHNN and CDR2 is SYGAGS (reference sequence). The CDR3 is 16 amino acids.

Turning to this clone: Mouse gene names apply. With the read ending 4 residues before the CDR3 end, the germline J gene is used to fill in that end. In the same sample, other DNA sequences code for this CDR3. The V call is TRBV5, the J call TRBJ2-3; 9 bases match TRBD2. The CDR3 has 15 residues. Unmatched junction bases numbered 2, after V lost 3 bases and J lost 1 base. Germline V gene sequence: CDR1 LGHNA, CDR2 YNLKQL (reference sequence). CDR3 DNA, as far as it was read: TGTGCCAGCAGCCAGACTGGGGGTGGTGCAGAA. Protein sequence: CASSQTGGGAE. In full, the CDR3 reads CASSQTGGGAETLYF.

This clone has a handful of counts. Germline and genes here are mouse. The DNA ends 4 residues before the CDR3 does, and the rest of the CDR3 is filled in from the germline J gene. The chain couples TRBV1 to TRBJ2-7; the match to TRBD2 covers 9 bases. This CDR3 is built from 14 residues. Per germline, CDR1 NSQYPW and CDR2 LRSPGD (reference sequence). V was clipped by 1 base and J by 3 bases; unmatched bases: 1. The sequenced part of the CDR3 DNA is TGCACCTGCAGTGCAGCTGGGGGGGTCTAT. Its protein product is CTCSAAGGVY. The CDR3 reads in full as CTCSAAGGVYEQYF.

This clone was observed many times. Gene names refer to mouse genes. The read ends 4 residues shy of where the CDR3 ends; the end is completed using the germline J gene. The rearrangement joins TRBV16 to TRBJ1-2; TRBD1 might be the D (6 bases). The CDR3 is made up of 17 amino acids. Germline values: CDR1 SGHSA, CDR2 FRNQAP. The germline V and J ends were trimmed by 5 bases and 0 bases, with 19 bases remaining between them. This CDR3 is CASSRLPRDNANSDYTF. The DNA read from the CDR3 is TGTGCAAGCAGCCGACTCCCCCGGGACAACGCAAACTCC.

About this clone: Genes and germline are mouse. The read ends 4 residues early relative to the CDR3; the germline J gene fills the gap. This chain links TRBV5 with TRBJ1-2, with unresolved D. Trimming left V 0 bases short and J 0 bases short, with 5 bases between. The CDR3 spans 14 residues. Germline values: CDR1 LGHNA, CDR2 YNLKQL (reference sequence). Partial CDR3 DNA: TGTGCCAGCAGCCAAGACAAATCAAACTCC. Amino acid sequence: CASSQDKSNS. The CDR3 reads in full as CASSQDKSNSDYTF.

About this clone itself: Here the gene names and germline are mouse. The missing CDR3 end, 4 residues past where the read stops, is filled in from the germline J gene. The V gene is TRBV3, the J gene TRBJ2-5; D may be TRBD2 (7 bases). This CDR3 has 15 residues. V was pared by 3 bases and J by 0 bases, with 10 bases between. The germline gives CDR1 SNHLY, CDR2 FYNGKV (reference sequence). CDR3 amino acids: CASSFGGPNQDTQYF. The part of the CDR3 DNA that was read is TGTGCCAGCAGCTTCGGGGGGCCTAACCAAGAC.

With respect to this clone: The gene names given are mouse names. The CDR3 goes on 4 residues after the read ends, and that part is filled in from the germline J gene. V is TRBV13-1 and J is TRBJ2-7; TRBD1 matches at 9 bases. Germline-derived CDR1 and CDR2 are NSHNY and SYGAGN. The CDR3 length is 15 residues. This CDR3 is CASSGKPGQGYEQYF. The CDR3 bases that were read are TGTGCCAGCAGTGGCAAACCGGGACAGGGTTAT.

About this clone: Germline and genes here are mouse. The CDR3 is cut off 4 residues early in the read; its end comes from the germline J gene. J is TRBJ2-3 and V is TRBV13-3; 9 bases align to TRBD1. The CDR3 runs 14 residues. Germline V lookup: CDR1 NNHDY, CDR2 SYVADS. The CDR3 loop is CASRKGTGRETLYF. The sequenced part of the CDR3 DNA is TGTGCCAGCAGAAAGGGGACAGGGAGAGAA.

There are a few counts of this clone. Just one base apart from a much larger clone, this may be a read error. Germline and genes: mouse. Read sequence stops 4 residues before the CDR3 end, and the germline J gene provides the missing end. The sample carries other DNA sequences with the same CDR3. The chain links TRBV19 to TRBJ2-1, with 11 bases identical to TRBD2. The germline CDR1 and CDR2 sequences are FNHDT and SITEND (reference sequence). V shed 3 bases and J 4 bases; nucleotides not matched to a gene: 0. The CDR3 has 14 residues. CDR3 DNA, as far as it was read: TGTGCCAGCAGTAGGACTGGGGGGTATGCT. Protein product: CASSRTGGYA. The whole CDR3 protein reads CASSRTGGYAEQFF.

On this clone itself: Gene names are mouse gene names. Read data end 4 residues before the CDR3 end; the end is taken from the germline J gene. The chain has TRBV13-2 and TRBJ2-5; 10 nucleotides agree with TRBD1. The CDR3 has 16 amino acids. Germline V gene lookup returns CDR1 NNHNN and CDR2 SYGAGS (reference sequence). The V segment lost 1 base and the J segment 0 bases; nucleotides outside the gene matches: 2. The sequenced part of the CDR3 DNA is TGTGCCAGCGGTGATCGGGACAGGGGTAACCAAGAC. Its translation: CASGDRDRGNQD. The full-length CDR3 reads as CASGDRDRGNQDTQYF.

Regarding this clone: The listed genes are named as in mouse. The read terminates 4 residues ahead of where the CDR3 ends, so the germline J gene completes it. V and J are TRBV17 and TRBJ2-2, with D uncertain. Trimming took off 2 bases at V and 1 base at J, with 5 bases between the two ends. The V gene's germline CDR1 is MNHDT and CDR2 YYDKIL. This CDR3 spans 14 amino acids. CDR3 DNA, as far as it was read: TGTGCTAGCAGTAGACTGGAAAACACCGGG. This translates into CASSRLENTG. The full CDR3 protein reads CASSRLENTGQLYF. The whole variable domain, filled in from reference TRBV17 and TRBJ2-2, reads DTTVKQNPRYKLARVGKPVNLICSQTMNHDTMYWYQKKPNQAPKLLLFYYDKILNREADTFEKFQSSRPNNSFCSLYIGSAGLEYSAMYLCASSRLENTGQLYFGEGSKLTVL.

About this clone itself: This may come from a read error, since a much larger clone is one base off. Germline and genes here are mouse. The read stops 4 residues short of the end of the CDR3; the missing end is completed from the germline J gene. In the same sample, other DNA sequences code for this CDR3. This sequence joins TRBV13-1 and TRBJ2-1; 10 bases align to TRBD2. Germline V lookup: CDR1 NSHNY, CDR2 SYGAGN. V dropped 2 bases and J dropped 1; count of bases not matched to a gene: 0. The CDR3 is made up of 15 amino acids. The DNA read from the CDR3 is TGTGCCAGCAGTGAGGGACTGGGGAACTATGCT. This encodes CASSEGLGNYA. The entire CDR3 protein reads CASSEGLGNYAEQFF.

This clone was seen a few times. Mouse names are used for the genes. The read falls 4 residues short of the CDR3 end, and the missing part is taken from the germline J gene. V is TRBV26 and J is TRBJ1-2, with D maybe TRBD1 (5 bases). CDR3 length: 14 amino acids. Germline CDR1 and CDR2: KGHPV and FQNQEV (reference sequence). V was trimmed by 9 bases and J by 0 bases, leaving 14 bases between them. The part of the CDR3 DNA that was read is TGTGCCAGGGCCCCCGGGACTGCAAACTCC. As protein: CARAPGTANS. The entire CDR3 protein is CARAPGTANSDYTF.

This clone occurred a few times. Genes here carry mouse names. The sequenced fragment ends 3 residues before the CDR3 boundary, so the rest is inferred from the germline J gene. This CDR3 is also generated by other DNA sequences in the sample. This chain uses TRBV13-1 with TRBJ1-6; 7 bases are shared with TRBD1. TRBJ1-6 has ORF status, its function being uncertain. The CDR3 loop spans 15 amino acids. The germline V gene has CDR1 NSHNY and CDR2 SYGAGN. With 0 bases clipped from V and 4 bases from J, the junction kept 1 base outside the gene matches. The part of the CDR3 DNA that was read is TGTGCCAGCAGTGATGGCAGGGGGTATAATTCGCCC. This translates into CASSDGRGYNSP. The full CDR3 sequence reads CASSDGRGYNSPLYF.